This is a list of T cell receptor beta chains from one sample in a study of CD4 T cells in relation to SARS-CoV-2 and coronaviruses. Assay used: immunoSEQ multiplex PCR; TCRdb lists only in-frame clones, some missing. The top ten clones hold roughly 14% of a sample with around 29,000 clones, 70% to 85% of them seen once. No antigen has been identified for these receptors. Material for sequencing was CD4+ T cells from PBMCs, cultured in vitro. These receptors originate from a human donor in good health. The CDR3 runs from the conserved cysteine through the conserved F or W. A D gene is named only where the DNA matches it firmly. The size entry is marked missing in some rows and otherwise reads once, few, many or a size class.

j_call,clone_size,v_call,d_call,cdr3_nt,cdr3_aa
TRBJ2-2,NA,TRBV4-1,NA,TGCGCCAGCAGCCATCCCAAGGTTCCGAACACCGGGGAGCTGTTTTTT,CASSHPKVPNTGELFF
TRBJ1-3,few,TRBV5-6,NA,TGTGCCAGCAGTACTTATAGACACGACTACTCTGGAAACACCATATATTTT,CASSTYRHDYSGNTIYF
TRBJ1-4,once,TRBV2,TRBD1,TGTGCCAGCATGGAACGGGACAGTCGTGAAAAACTGTTTTTT,CASMERDSREKLFF
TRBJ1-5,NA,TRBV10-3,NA,TGTGCCATCAGTGAGCAGTCGTTGGGGAATCAGCCCCAGCATTTT,CAISEQSLGNQPQHF
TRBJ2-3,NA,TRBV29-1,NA,TGCAGCGTTTTGGAGTATACGCAGTATTTT,CSVLEYTQYF
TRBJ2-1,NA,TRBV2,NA,TGTGCCAGCAGTGAAATAGCGCCCACGGGGGACAATGAGCAGTTCTTC,CASSEIAPTGDNEQFF
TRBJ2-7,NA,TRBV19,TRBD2,TGTGCCAGTAGCGCTAGCGGGGGCCCCTACGAGCAGTACTTC,CASSASGGPYEQYF
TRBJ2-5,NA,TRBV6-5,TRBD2,TGTGCCAGCAGTTCTCAACTAGCGGGAGCGACCCAGTACTTC,CASSSQLAGATQYF
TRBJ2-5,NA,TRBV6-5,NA,TGTGCCAGCAGTTACTCCGGGGTGCGGCTCCAGGAGACCCAGTACTTC,CASSYSGVRLQETQYF
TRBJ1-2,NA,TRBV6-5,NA,TGTGCCAGCCGCAGGGAGGATGGCTACACCTTC,CASRREDGYTF
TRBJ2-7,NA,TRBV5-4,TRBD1,TGTGCCAGCAGATTGGACAGGGAAGGAGAGCAGTACTTC,CASRLDREGEQYF
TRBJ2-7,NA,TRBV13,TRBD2,TGTGCCAGCAGCCCTGGACTAGCGGGGACCTACGAGCAGTACTTC,CASSPGLAGTYEQYF
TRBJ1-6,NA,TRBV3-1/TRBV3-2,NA,TGTGCCAGCAGCCAAGGTCGTGGGAATTCACCCCTCCACTTT,CASSQGRGNSPLHF
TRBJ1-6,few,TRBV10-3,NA,TGTGCCATCAGTGAGTCGTCAGGGATTAATTCACCCCTCCACTTT,CAISESSGINSPLHF
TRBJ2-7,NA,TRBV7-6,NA,TGTGCCAGCAGCCCAAGTTCAGACAGAGTTAGCTACGAGCAGTACTTC,CASSPSSDRVSYEQYF
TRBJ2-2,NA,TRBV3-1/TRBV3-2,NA,TGTGCCAGCAGCCTCCGCTCGTCAACCGGGGAGCTGTTTTTT,CASSLRSSTGELFF
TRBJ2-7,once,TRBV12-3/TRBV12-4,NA,TGTGCCAGCAGTTTACCTTCCCGATACGAGCAGTACTTC,CASSLPSRYEQYF
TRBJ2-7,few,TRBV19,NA,TGTGCCAGTAGTAGCATGGGGCTAACCTACGAGCAGTACTTC,CASSSMGLTYEQYF
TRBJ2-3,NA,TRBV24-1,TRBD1,TGTGCCACCAGTGATTTGCAACAGGGGGAGTTCACAGATACGCAGTATTTT,CATSDLQQGEFTDTQYF
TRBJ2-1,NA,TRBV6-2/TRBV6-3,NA,TGTGCCAGCAGTTACTCCGGGGTACCCTCCTACAATGAGCAGTTCTTC,CASSYSGVPSYNEQFF
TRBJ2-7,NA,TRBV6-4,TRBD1,TGTGCCAGCAGAGACCAGGGGGCGCTTACCTACGAGCAGTACTTC,CASRDQGALTYEQYF
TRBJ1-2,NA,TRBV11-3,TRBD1,TGTGCCAGCAGCTTACTCACAAGGGGGACAGATCCGTTGGGAGGCTACACCTTC,CASSLLTRGTDPLGGYTF
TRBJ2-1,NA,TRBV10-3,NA,TGTGCCATCAGTGGACCTTCGGGTGAGCAGTTCTTC,CAISGPSGEQFF
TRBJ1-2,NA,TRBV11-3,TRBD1,TGTGCCAGCAGCTTCTCACGCACAGGGGATGATGATGGCTACACCTTC,CASSFSRTGDDDGYTF
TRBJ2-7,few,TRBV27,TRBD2,TGTGCCAGCAGTTTATCGGCCCTAGCGGGGGTTACCTACGAGCAGTACTTC,CASSLSALAGVTYEQYF
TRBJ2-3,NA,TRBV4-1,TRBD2,TGCGCCAGCAGCCAAGGGACTAGCAGGAGCACAGATACGCAGTATTTT,CASSQGTSRSTDTQYF
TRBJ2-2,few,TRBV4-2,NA,TGTGCCAGCAGCCAAGAAGAGACGTCCACCGGGGAGCTGTTTTTT,CASSQEETSTGELFF
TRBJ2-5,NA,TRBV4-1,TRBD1,TGCGCCAGCAGCCAAGGACAGGGGACCCGTAAAGAGACCCAGTACTTC,CASSQGQGTRKETQYF
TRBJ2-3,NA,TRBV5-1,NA,TGCGCCAGCAGCCCGGGGGTTAGCACAGATACGCAGTATTTT,CASSPGVSTDTQYF
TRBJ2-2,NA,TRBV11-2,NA,TGTGCCAGCAGCTTAGTAGGTGCACCGGAAACTTTCGGGGAGCTGTTTTTT,CASSLVGAPETFGELFF
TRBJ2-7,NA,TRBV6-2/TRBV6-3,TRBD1,TGTGCCAGCAGTTACAATGGACAGGGAAGCTACGAGCAGTACTTC,CASSYNGQGSYEQYF
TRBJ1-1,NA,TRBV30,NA,TGTGCCGGAGAATCGGACGGGAACACTGAAGCTTTCTTT,CAGESDGNTEAFF